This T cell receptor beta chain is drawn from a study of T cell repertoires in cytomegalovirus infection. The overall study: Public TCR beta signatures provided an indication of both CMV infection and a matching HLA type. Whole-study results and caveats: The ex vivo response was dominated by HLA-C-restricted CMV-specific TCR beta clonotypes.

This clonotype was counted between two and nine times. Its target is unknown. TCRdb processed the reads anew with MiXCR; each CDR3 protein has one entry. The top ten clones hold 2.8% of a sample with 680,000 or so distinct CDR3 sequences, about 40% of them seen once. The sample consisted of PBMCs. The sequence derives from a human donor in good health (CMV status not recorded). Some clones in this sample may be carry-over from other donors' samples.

The CDR3 nucleotides are TGTGCCATCAGAACTAGCGGGGGCTACAATGAGCAGTTCTTC. It codes for CAIRTSGGYNEQFF. The genes are TRBV10-3 and TRBJ2-1; 11 bases agree with TRBD2. Trimming cost V 6 bases and J 3 bases; bases outside gene matches: 1. In germline, CDR1 is ENHRY, CDR2 SYGVKD. The CDR3 totals 14 residues.